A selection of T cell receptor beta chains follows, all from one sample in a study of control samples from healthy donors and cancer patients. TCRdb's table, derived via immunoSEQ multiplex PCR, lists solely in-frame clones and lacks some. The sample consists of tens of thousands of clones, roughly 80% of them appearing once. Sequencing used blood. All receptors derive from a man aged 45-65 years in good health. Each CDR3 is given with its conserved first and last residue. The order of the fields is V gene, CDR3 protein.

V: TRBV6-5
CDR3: CASSPGAITEAFF

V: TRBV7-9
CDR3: CASSSNKQGYNQPQHF

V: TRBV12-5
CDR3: CASLAGWGAGELFF

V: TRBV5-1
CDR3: CASSLKPLEGVEEKLFF

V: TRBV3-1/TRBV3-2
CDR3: CASSQGQRTDTQYF

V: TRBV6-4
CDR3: CASSDSTGGDEQFF

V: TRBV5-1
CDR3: CASSLTDVLYNEQFF

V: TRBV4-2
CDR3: CASSQGSRAGLHNEQFF

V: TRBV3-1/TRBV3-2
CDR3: CASTSSGTYEQYF

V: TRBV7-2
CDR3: CASSSMWQGGQPQHF

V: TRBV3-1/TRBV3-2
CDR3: CASSPKAGWSDEQFF

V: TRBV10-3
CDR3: CAISESRTSGRTDTQYF

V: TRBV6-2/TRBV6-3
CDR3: CASSWGDYNMNTEAFF

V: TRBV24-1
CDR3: CATSDLRRINEQFF

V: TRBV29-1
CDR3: CSVRLSGQGNSGGELFF

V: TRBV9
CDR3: CASSPQTSGRTYEQYF

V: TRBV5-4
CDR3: CASSEGLAGGLNNEQFF

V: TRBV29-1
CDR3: CSVAHQQANTEAFF

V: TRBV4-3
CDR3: CASSGTSGPNTGELFF

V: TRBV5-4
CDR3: CAGSREITNTGELFF

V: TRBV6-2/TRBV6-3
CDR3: CASSPRAPGYGYTF

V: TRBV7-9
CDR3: CDIQNLEGGASGNTIYF